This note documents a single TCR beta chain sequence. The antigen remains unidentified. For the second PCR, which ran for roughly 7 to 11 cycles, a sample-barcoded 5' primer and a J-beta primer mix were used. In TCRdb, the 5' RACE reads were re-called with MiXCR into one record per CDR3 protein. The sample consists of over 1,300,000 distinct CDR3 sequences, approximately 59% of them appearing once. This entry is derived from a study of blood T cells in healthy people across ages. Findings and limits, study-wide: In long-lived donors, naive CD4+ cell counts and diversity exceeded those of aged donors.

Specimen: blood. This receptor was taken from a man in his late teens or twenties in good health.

CDR3 residues: CASSQDPAGNQPQHF. In nucleotides, the CDR3 is TGCGCCAGCAGCCAAGATCCGGCAGGCAATCAGCCCCAGCATTTT. The rearrangement joins TRBV4-1 to TRBJ1-5, with D unresolved. CDR1 and CDR2 from the germline V gene are MGHRA and YSYEKL. This CDR3 spans 15 amino acids. V gave up 0 bases and J gave up 2 bases, with 8 bases separating them.